Below, 26 T cell receptor beta chains from the same sample are listed, as sequenced in a study of shared T cell receptors in the human thymus. Clones were sequenced by immunoSEQ multiplex PCR, and TCRdb holds only the in-frame ones, with some missing. The table lists about 660,000 clones, more than 75% of them singletons. This same sample was also part of a study on human thymus T cells.

The material sequenced was thymocytes. The receptors come from a boy younger than two with a congenital heart defect.

In its sample, this clone was seen once. The gene calls are TRBV27 and TRBJ1-2, with 10 bases that match TRBD1. With V trimmed by 6 bases and J by 8 bases, 9 bases remained unmatched. The germline V gene encodes CDR1 MNHEY and CDR2 SMNVEV (reference sequence). The length of the CDR3 is 14 residues. The CDR3 DNA reads TGTGCCAGCAGGGACAGGGGGGAACCCTGCGGCTACACCTTC. This codes for CASRDRGEPCGYTF.

In its sample, this clone was seen once. V gene TRBV28 combines with J gene TRBJ1-4; D uncertain. V was clipped by 2 bases and J by 4 bases, with 8 bases between them. This CDR3 has 14 residues. CDR1 MDHEN and CDR2 SYDVKM come from the germline V gene. CDR3 in amino acids: CASSLPDFNEKLFF. CDR3 nucleotides: TGTGCCAGCAGTTTACCCGACTTTAATGAAAAACTGTTTTTT.

This chain links TRBV28 with TRBJ1-6, with a weak D call TRBD1 (5 bases). The CDR3 consists of 14 residues. V was shortened by 3 bases and J by 9 bases, with 12 bases between the two germline ends. Germline CDR1 and CDR2: MDHEN and SYDVKM. The CDR3 nucleotides read TGTGCCAGCAGTTTCGGAAGGGGTAGTTCACCCCTCCACTTT. Translated, it gives CASSFGRGSSPLHF. The full variable domain, in which reference TRBV28 and TRBJ1-6 provide the parts outside the CDR3, is DVKVTQSSRYLVKRTGEKVFLECVQDMDHENMFWYRQDPGLGLRLIYFSYDVKMKEKGDIPEGYSVSREKKERFSLILESASTNQTSMYLCASSFGRGSSPLHFGNGTRLTVT.

A note on this clone: Other DNA sequences from this sample encode an identical CDR3 as well. The rearrangement uses TRBV27 and TRBJ2-7, with a tentative D call TRBD2 (6 bases). Between the trimmed V and J ends, which lost 8 bases and 4 bases, there was a span of 15 bases. CDR1 and CDR2 from the germline V gene are MNHEY and SMNVEV (reference sequence). The CDR3 spans 13 residues. In DNA, the CDR3 is TGTGCCAGCGGCAGAGGCGGGGAGTACGAGCAGTACTTC. Translation gives CASGRGGEYEQYF.

This clone showed up just once. The rearrangement links TRBV19 to TRBJ1-5, with no clear D. V gave up 5 bases and J gave up 3 bases, with 8 bases separating them. The germline gives CDR1 LNHDA, CDR2 SQIVND (reference sequence). The CDR3 length is 13 residues. The CDR3 bases are TGTGCCAGTAGTGCCTATACCAATCAGCCCCAGCATTTT. Protein: CASSAYTNQPQHF.

This clone was detected once. J is TRBJ2-3 and V is TRBV4-2; TRBD1 is a possible D gene (6 bases). This CDR3 comprises 15 residues. V lost 0 bases and J lost 3, with 10 bases in between. Germline CDR1 LGHNA, CDR2 YNFKEQ. The CDR3 reads CASSQEGAGTDTQYF. The DNA for the CDR3 is TGTGCCAGCAGCCAAGAGGGGGCGGGTACAGATACGCAGTATTTT.

This sequence joins TRBV27 and TRBJ2-3; D is ambiguous. Deletions cut 5 bases from V and 6 bases from J, with 9 bases between. CDR3 length: 12 residues. Germline V gene sequence: CDR1 MNHEY, CDR2 SMNVEV (reference sequence). This CDR3 is CASSLIGDTQYF. The CDR3 nucleotides are TGTGCCAGCAGTCTCATCGGGGATACGCAGTATTTT.

V is TRBV18 and J is TRBJ1-1, with 7 bases aligning to TRBD1. After removal of 6 bases from V and 4 bases from J, the junction contained 8 bases not matched to a gene. Germline CDR1 reads KGHSH; CDR2 reads LQKENI. The CDR3 is 14 amino acids. The CDR3 DNA sequence: TGTGCCAGCTCCCCAAAACAGGGGCGCACTGAAGCTTTCTTT. It is translated as CASSPKQGRTEAFF.

The chain joins TRBV28 to TRBJ1-5; D call uncertain. The V end lost 3 bases, the J end lost 4 bases, and 7 bases lay between the germline ends. Germline V lookup: CDR1 MDHEN, CDR2 SYDVKM. This CDR3 is built from 13 residues. This chain's CDR3 is CASSFLLNQPQHF. The CDR3 bases are TGTGCCAGCAGTTTTCTCCTAAATCAGCCCCAGCATTTT.

The chain uses TRBV6-5 and TRBJ2-4; D may be TRBD1 (5 bases). The CDR3 totals 15 residues. Germline CDR1 and CDR2: MNHEY and SVGAGI. Trimming removed 7 bases at V and 3 bases at J, with 16 bases between. The CDR3, as DNA: TGTGCCAGCACCTCAGAACAGGAACACAAAAACATTCAGTACTTC. It is translated as CASTSEQEHKNIQYF.

The V call is TRBV15, the J call TRBJ2-5, with 7 positions matching TRBD2. The CDR3 sequence is 17 residues long. The V gene end was trimmed by 0 bases and the J gene end by 5 bases; junction bases not matched to a gene: 12. The germline CDR1 and CDR2 sequences are LNHNV and YYDKDF (reference sequence). The CDR3 DNA reads TGTGCCACCAGCAGAGATTCTGTGGGAGGGCGCAAGGAGACCCAGTACTTC. As protein: CATSRDSVGGRKETQYF.

The chain uses TRBV5-4 and TRBJ2-3, with 7 bases lining up with TRBD1. This CDR3 is 15 amino acids long. Trimming removed 2 bases from V and 2 bases from J; junction bases left unmatched: 5. Germline V gene lookup returns CDR1 SGHNT and CDR2 YYREEE (reference sequence). The CDR3 bases are TGTGCCAGCAGCTTTTCCAGGGGGTTCACAGATACGCAGTATTTT. Encoded protein: CASSFSRGFTDTQYF.

Only a few counts were recorded for this clone. The J gene is TRBJ2-3, the V gene TRBV7-9; TRBD2 matches at 11 bases. Trimming took 7 bases from V and 1 from J; bases not matched to a gene: 13. Germline V lookup: CDR1 SEHNR, CDR2 FQNEAQ (reference sequence). This CDR3 spans 18 amino acids. CDR3 region: CASIYNHGTSGCTDTQYF. CDR3 sequence (DNA): TGTGCCAGCATCTACAACCACGGGACTAGCGGATGCACAGATACGCAGTATTTT.

The gene calls are TRBV28 and TRBJ1-3; perhaps TRBD1 as D (6 bases). The V end lost 0 bases, the J end lost 0 bases, and 18 bases lay between the germline ends. CDR1 is MDHEN and CDR2 is SYDVKM in the germline V gene. CDR3 length equals 19 residues. The CDR3 region is CASSLWVGQHQNSGNTIYF. The CDR3 region has the DNA TGTGCCAGCAGTTTATGGGTTGGACAGCACCAAAACTCTGGAAACACCATATATTTT.

The rearrangement uses TRBV29-1 and TRBJ1-2, with D possibly being TRBD1 (6 bases). Germline values: CDR1 SQVTM, CDR2 ANQGSEA. V was trimmed by 4 bases and J by 5 bases, leaving 23 bases between them. The CDR3 totals 16 residues. The CDR3: CSVAEAGVILEYGYTF. DNA for the CDR3: TGCAGCGTTGCGGAGGCAGGGGTAATTCTGGAGTATGGCTACACCTTC. Combining the CDR3 with reference TRBV29-1 and TRBJ1-2 gives the whole variable domain SAVISQKPSRDICQRGTSLTIQCQVDSQVTMMFWYRQQPGQSLTLIATANQGSEATYESGFVIDKFPISRPNLTFSTLTVSNMSPEDSSIYLCSVAEAGVILEYGYTFGSGTRLTVV.

The chain has TRBV15 and TRBJ2-7; 7 positions match TRBD1. Germline V gene lookup returns CDR1 LNHNV and CDR2 YYDKDF (reference sequence). Trimming took 6 bases from V and 3 from J; bases not matched to a gene: 14. The CDR3 runs to 16 residues. The CDR3, as DNA: TGTGCCACCAGTAGACAAGACAGGGCCCGTGACTACGAGCAGTACTTC. As protein: CATSRQDRARDYEQYF.

The V gene is TRBV4-3, the J gene TRBJ1-1, with 8 bases identical to TRBD1. This CDR3 is built from 16 residues. Germline V CDR1 and CDR2: LGHNA, YSLEER. V was clipped by 4 bases and J by 4 bases; unmatched bases: 11. CDR3 amino acids: CASSPGQGGGGTEAFF. CDR3 in DNA: TGCGCCAGCAGCCCCGGACAGGGCGGAGGGGGCACTGAAGCTTTCTTT.

The genes are TRBV18 and TRBJ1-1; D is unresolved. With 3 bases removed from V and 4 bases from J, the gap between germline ends came to 9 bases. The CDR3 runs to 13 residues. Germline V gives CDR1 KGHSH, CDR2 LQKENI. CDR3 in amino acids: CASSPGSPTEAFF. The CDR3, as DNA: TGTGCCAGCTCACCCGGGAGTCCCACTGAAGCTTTCTTT.

The rearrangement uses TRBV7-9 and TRBJ1-2; weak D call: TRBD1 (6 bases). CDR1 and CDR2 from the germline V gene are SEHNR and FQNEAQ (reference sequence). The CDR3 has 14 amino acids. V was trimmed by 4 bases and J by 2 bases, leaving 11 bases between them. CDR3 sequence reads: CASSSRTVNYGYTF. CDR3 nucleotide sequence: TGTGCCAGCAGCTCCCGGACAGTCAACTATGGCTACACCTTC.

This clone has a handful of counts. The V gene is TRBV9, the J gene TRBJ1-1, with D uncertain. V was cut by 0 bases and J by 6 bases, with 12 bases left in between. Germline values: CDR1 SGDLS, CDR2 YYNGEE. This CDR3 has 14 amino acids. CDR3 residues: CASSVEGRGSEAFF. The CDR3 coding sequence is TGTGCCAGCAGCGTAGAGGGTAGAGGGTCTGAAGCTTTCTTT.

The chain's CDR3 is CASSSGLDNEQFF. CDR3 coding DNA: TGTGCCAGCAGTTCTGGACTAGACAATGAGCAGTTCTTC. This chain joins TRBV2 and TRBJ2-1; 7 bases are a match to TRBD2. This CDR3 comprises 13 residues. Trimming took 5 bases from V and 5 from J; bases not matched to a gene: 3. Per the germline V gene, CDR1 is SNHLY and CDR2 is FYNNEI.

The rearrangement joins TRBV5-4 to TRBJ2-7; 12 bases match TRBD2. V trimming: 0 bases; J trimming: 2 bases; junction bases outside the gene matches: 15. The CDR3 consists of 20 residues. The germline CDR1 and CDR2 sequences are SGHNT and YYREEE (reference sequence). The CDR3 DNA follows: TGTGCCAGCAGCTTGGCCCCTTTAGCTAGCGGGAGGGCTTTAACCTACGAGCAGTACTTC. Translation gives CASSLAPLASGRALTYEQYF.

The sample holds a few counts of this clone. The chain links TRBV19 to TRBJ2-1, with TRBD2 identical over 11 bases. CDR1 LNHDA and CDR2 SQIVND come from the germline V gene (reference sequence). The CDR3 has 16 amino acids. After removal of 1 base from V and 6 bases from J, the junction contained 5 bases not matched to a gene. The CDR3 DNA follows: TGTGCCAGTAGTATAGGGGGACTAGCGGAAAGCAATGAGCAGTTCTTC. This codes for CASSIGGLAESNEQFF.

There are a few counts of this clone. The gene calls are TRBV28 and TRBJ2-7; 10 positions match TRBD1. Germline CDR1 is MDHEN and CDR2 is SYDVKM. Trimming cost V 7 bases and J 3 bases; bases outside gene matches: 9. The CDR3 runs 15 residues. CDR3 nucleotides: TGTGCCAGCACCTCCCCCCGGGACAGGGGCTACGAGCAGTACTTC. Protein product: CASTSPRDRGYEQYF. Full variable domain (rest looked up from reference TRBV28 and TRBJ2-7): DVKVTQSSRYLVKRTGEKVFLECVQDMDHENMFWYRQDPGLGLRLIYFSYDVKMKEKGDIPEGYSVSREKKERFSLILESASTNQTSMYLCASTSPRDRGYEQYFGPGTRLTVT.

This clone was picked up one time. The chain uses TRBV9 and TRBJ1-2; D is perhaps TRBD1 (6 bases). Germline V gene lookup returns CDR1 SGDLS and CDR2 YYNGEE. The CDR3 totals 16 residues. The germline V and J ends were trimmed by 3 bases and 4 bases, with 19 bases remaining between them. DNA of the CDR3: TGTGCCAGCAGCGGACACTCACCGGACAGTCCCTATGGCTACACCTTC. Amino acid sequence: CASSGHSPDSPYGYTF.

This rearrangement joins TRBV6-6 to TRBJ2-4; 9 bases are shared with TRBD1. CDR1 and CDR2 from the germline V gene are MNHNY and SVGAGI (reference sequence). J gave up 8 bases and V 3 bases, and 5 bases lay outside the gene matches. There are 14 residues in the CDR3. The DNA of the CDR3 is TGTGCCAGCAGTTATGGGACAGGGTTGGACATTCAGTACTTC. It is translated as CASSYGTGLDIQYF.